Listed below are T cell receptor beta chains from one sample, sequenced in a study of T cells in Graves' hyperthyroidism and ophthalmopathy. TCRdb reprocessed the multiplex PCR reads via MiXCR and lists one record per CDR3 protein. The table has about 530,000 distinct CDR3 sequences, roughly 18% seen once; the top ten hold 17%. Specimen: blood. These receptors came from a woman aged 18-35 years with Graves' ophthalmopathy. The CDR3 runs from the conserved cysteine through the conserved F or W. A D gene is named only where the DNA matches it firmly. The size entry is marked missing in some rows and otherwise reads once, few, many or a size class.

j_gene	d_gene	abundance	v_gene	CDR3aa	CDR3nt
TRBJ2-1	TRBD2	few	TRBV20-1	CSARSGAGKGEQFF	TGCAGTGCTAGAAGCGGGGCGGGGAAAGGTGAGCAGTTCTTC
TRBJ2-1	TRBD2	few	TRBV7-9	CASSLVLAGYEQFF	TGTGCCAGCAGCTTAGTCCTAGCGGGCTATGAGCAGTTCTTC
TRBJ1-1	.	few	TRBV29-1	CSAAVNTEAFF	TGCAGCGCCGCCGTGAACACTGAAGCTTTCTTT
TRBJ2-1	.	few	TRBV19	CASSIASTNRDSSYNEQFF	TGTGCCAGTAGTATAGCCAGTACAAATAGAGATAGTTCCTACAATGAGCAGTTCTTC
TRBJ2-1	TRBD1	many	TRBV28	CASSQTGDVWSTYNEQFF	TGTGCCAGCAGTCAGACAGGGGATGTTTGGTCTACTTACAATGAGCAGTTCTTC
TRBJ2-6	.	.	TRBV19	CASGTASGANVLTF	TGTGCCAGTGGTACAGCATCTGGGGCCAACGTCCTGACTTTC
TRBJ2-5	.	few	TRBV27	CASSFGQGHQETQYF	TGTGCCAGCAGTTTCGGGCAGGGTCACCAAGAGACCCAGTACTTC
TRBJ2-4	.	few	TRBV18	CASSPEGITKNIQYF	TGTGCCAGCTCACCAGAGGGGATAACCAAAAACATTCAGTACTTC
TRBJ2-2	TRBD2	.	TRBV27	CASTTGGGRTGELFF	TGTGCCAGCACGACGGGGGGGGGCCGTACCGGGGAGCTGTTTTTT
TRBJ2-2	TRBD2	.	TRBV2	CASSEYVLARISAGELFF	TGTGCCAGCAGTGAATACGTACTAGCGCGGATCAGTGCCGGGGAGCTGTTTTTT
TRBJ1-5	.	.	TRBV14	CASMRSQHF	TGTGCCAGCATGAGGTCACAGCATTTT
TRBJ1-5	.	many	TRBV7-9	CASSPLVNQPQHF	TGTGCCAGCAGCCCCCTGGTCAATCAGCCCCAGCATTTT
TRBJ1-1	.	many	TRBV11-2	CASSPWTVEAFF	TGTGCCAGCAGCCCCTGGACGGTTGAAGCTTTCTTT
TRBJ2-7	.	few	TRBV27	CASSLSSLHSYEQYF	TGTGCCAGCAGTTTATCGAGCCTACATTCCTACGAGCAGTACTTC
TRBJ1-2	.	.	TRBV20-1	CSAPRETNYGYTF	TGCAGTGCTCCGCGGGAGACTAACTATGGCTACACCTTC
TRBJ1-1	TRBD1	.	TRBV4-3	CASSQDLNRGTTEAFF	TGCGCCAGCAGCCAAGATTTAAACAGGGGAACCACTGAAGCTTTCTTT
TRBJ2-3	TRBD2	.	TRBV7-3	CASSPLGGGLAGSDTQYF	TGTGCCAGCAGCCCCCTCGGGGGTGGACTAGCGGGTTCGGATACGCAGTATTTT
TRBJ2-1	TRBD2	many	TRBV7-9	CASSLRSGGRERDNEQFF	TGTGCCAGCAGCTTACGATCGGGAGGGCGGGAGAGAGACAATGAGCAGTTCTTC
TRBJ2-7	.	.	TRBV20-1	CSARVLLETYEQYF	TGCAGTGCTAGAGTCTTACTGGAAACCTACGAGCAGTACTTC
TRBJ1-1	.	many	TRBV6-1	CASSLQSNTEAFF	TGCGCCAGCAGCTTACAGAGTAACACTGAAGCTTTCTTT
TRBJ1-5	TRBD1	many	TRBV28	CASSFSGTGPTRAQPQHF	TGTGCCAGCAGTTTTTCCGGGACAGGCCCCACCCGAGCCCAGCCCCAGCATTTT
TRBJ2-7	.	.	TRBV11-2	CASSSQGAGVPLYEQYF	TGTGCCAGCAGCTCCCAGGGGGCGGGGGTCCCTCTCTACGAGCAGTACTTC
TRBJ2-3	.	many	TRBV27	CASSFLGEVLTDTQYF	TGTGCCAGCAGTTTCTTAGGCGAAGTCCTCACAGATACGCAGTATTTT
TRBJ1-2	TRBD1	.	TRBV28	CASRRDRGNYGYTF	TGTGCCAGCCGCCGGGACAGGGGGAACTATGGCTACACCTTC